These 30 T cell receptor beta chains share one sample of origin, sequenced in a study of blood T cell repertoires in COVID-19. The assay was immunoSEQ multiplex PCR, and TCRdb's table has in-frame clones only and misses some. The data show about 52,000 clones, roughly 90% seen once. Sequencing input: peripheral blood. These receptors came from a human donor with active COVID-19. The donor label of this sample is uncertain.

The chain is built from TRBV6-6 and TRBJ1-1; 7 positions agree with TRBD1. The CDR3 is made up of 12 amino acids. Trimming cost V 0 bases and J 12 bases; bases outside gene matches: 4. Per the germline V gene, CDR1 is MNHNY and CDR2 is SVGAGI (reference sequence). The CDR3 DNA is TGTGCCAGCAGTTACTCGGAGACAGGGCCTTTCTTT. Translation gives CASSYSETGPFF.

The chain joins TRBV5-4 to TRBJ1-2, with 12 bases matching TRBD1. The CDR3 covers 15 residues. V lost 1 base and J lost 4; bases outside the gene matches: 2. In germline, CDR1 is SGHNT, CDR2 YYREEE (reference sequence). The CDR3 region has the DNA TGTGCCAGCAGCTTGCCGGGACAGGGGGCCTATGGCTACACCTTC. Translation: CASSLPGQGAYGYTF. The whole variable domain, remainder taken from reference TRBV5-4 and TRBJ1-2, is ETGVTQSPTHLIKTRGQQVTLRCSSQSGHNTVSWYQQALGQGPQFIFQYYREEENGRGNFPPRFSGLQFPNYSSELNVNALELDDSALYLCASSLPGQGAYGYTFGSGTRLTVV.

The rearrangement uses TRBV4-1 and TRBJ2-7; 8 nucleotides align to TRBD1. With V trimmed by 6 bases and J by 2 bases, 9 bases remained unmatched. The CDR3 is made up of 15 amino acids. Germline V gene data show CDR1 as MGHRA and CDR2 as YSYEKL. The CDR3 DNA reads as TGCGCCAGCAGAAAAGGGACAGGTTCTGCCTACGAGCAGTACTTC. Translation: CASRKGTGSAYEQYF.

The J gene is TRBJ2-7, the V gene TRBV6-2 or TRBV6-3; 7 positions match TRBD2. Germline CDR1 MNHEY, CDR2 SVGEGT. The CDR3 has 14 residues. The V gene end was trimmed by 1 base and the J gene end by 3 bases; junction bases not matched to a gene: 3. CDR3 DNA sequence: TGTGCCAGCAGTTACTTCGGGGGGAACTACGAGCAGTACTTC. Protein product: CASSYFGGNYEQYF.

The chain is built from TRBV9 and TRBJ2-2; 11 bases line up with TRBD2. The CDR3 consists of 16 residues. CDR1 is SGDLS, CDR2 YYNGEE, per germline. V was pared by 3 bases and J by 6 bases, with 7 bases of the junction left unmatched. The CDR3 here is CASSGSGGALPGELFF. As DNA, the CDR3 is TGTGCCAGCAGCGGTAGCGGGGGGGCCCTTCCCGGGGAGCTGTTTTTT.

V is TRBV7-3 and J is TRBJ1-2; 9 positions match TRBD1. The V gene end was trimmed by 5 bases and the J gene end by 3 bases; junction bases not matched to a gene: 7. CDR1 and CDR2 (germline): SGHTA, FQGTGA. The CDR3 length is 15 residues. This chain's CDR3 is CASSTGTGRDYGYTF. The CDR3 nucleotides read TGTGCCAGCAGCACCGGGACAGGGAGGGACTATGGCTACACCTTC.

The V call is TRBV7-6, the J call TRBJ1-4; D not certain. From germline, CDR1 is SGHVS and CDR2 FNYEAQ. The CDR3 length is 12 residues. Deletions cut 4 bases from V and 8 bases from J, with 8 bases between. CDR3: CASSSLGEKLFF. CDR3 coding DNA: TGTGCCAGCAGCTCTCTTGGCGAAAAACTGTTTTTT.

This rearrangement joins TRBV11-2 to TRBJ1-6, with D hard to call. The CDR3 loop spans 15 amino acids. Germline V gene data show CDR1 as SGHAT and CDR2 as FQNNGV. Trimming pared 1 base from V and 9 bases from J, leaving 13 bases between. The CDR3 spells CASSLVAGSSSPLHF. The CDR3 DNA sequence: TGTGCCAGCAGCTTAGTCGCGGGGTCGAGTTCACCCCTCCACTTT.

This clone came up once. V usage is TRBV19 and J usage is TRBJ1-2; the D gene is possibly TRBD1 (5 bases). Trimming cost V 3 bases and J 3 bases, with 8 bases left between them. There are 13 residues in the CDR3. Germline V gene sequence: CDR1 LNHDA, CDR2 SQIVND (reference sequence). DNA of the CDR3: TGTGCCAGTAGTATGACAGTTCACTATGGCTACACCTTC. This sequence encodes CASSMTVHYGYTF.

J is TRBJ2-7 and V is TRBV9, with a tentative D call TRBD1 (6 bases). Germline V gives CDR1 SGDLS, CDR2 YYNGEE. The CDR3 consists of 14 residues. Trimming removed 0 bases at V and 2 bases at J, with 9 bases between. The CDR3 here is CASSVEQGPYEQYF. CDR3 sequence (DNA): TGTGCCAGCAGCGTAGAACAGGGCCCCTACGAGCAGTACTTC.

This chain links TRBV5-1 with TRBJ1-2, with 7 nucleotides matching TRBD1. Germline values: CDR1 SGHRS, CDR2 YFSETQ. This CDR3 spans 15 amino acids. After removal of 1 base from V and 2 bases from J, the junction contained 5 bases not matched to a gene. The DNA for the CDR3 is TGCGCCAGCAGCTTGACAGGGGACAGCAACTATGGCTACACCTTC. This gives the protein CASSLTGDSNYGYTF.

V and J are TRBV2 and TRBJ2-5; 13 bases are shared with TRBD2. V was clipped by 4 bases and J by 0 bases; unmatched bases: 2. CDR3 length: 16 amino acids. CDR1 and CDR2 (germline): SNHLY, FYNNEI. CDR3 residues: CASSGTSGGNQETQYF. CDR3 coding DNA: TGTGCCAGCAGTGGGACTAGCGGGGGAAACCAAGAGACCCAGTACTTC. Filled out from reference TRBV2 and TRBJ2-5, the complete variable domain reads EPEVTQTPSHQVTQMGQEVILRCVPISNHLYFYWYRQILGQKVEFLVSFYNNEISEKSEIFDDQFSVERPDGSNFTLKIRSTKLEDSAMYFCASSGTSGGNQETQYFGPGTRLLVL.

This chain connects TRBV2 to TRBJ1-4, with a weak D call TRBD1 (5 bases). The germline gives CDR1 SNHLY, CDR2 FYNNEI. Trimming removed 7 bases at V and 6 bases at J, with 12 bases between. CDR3 length: 13 residues. CDR3 in amino acids: CASNQGRDEKLFF. The CDR3 nucleotides read TGTGCCAGCAATCAGGGAAGGGATGAAAAACTGTTTTTT.

The chain combines TRBV6-2 or TRBV6-3 with TRBJ2-5; D call uncertain. V was trimmed by 2 bases and J by 10 bases, leaving 14 bases between them. This CDR3 contains 13 residues. Germline CDR1 MNHEY, CDR2 SVGEGT. The CDR3 here is CASSYRGVTDQYF. Written as DNA, the CDR3 is TGTGCCAGCAGTTACCGAGGAGTGACGGACCAGTACTTC.

The V and J genes are TRBV9 and TRBJ2-5; 8 positions agree with TRBD1. The J segment lost 2 bases and the V segment lost 4 bases, leaving 4 bases of the junction unmatched. This CDR3 has 14 residues. Germline CDR1 and CDR2: SGDLS and YYNGEE. CDR3 sequence: CASSLQGAQETQYF. CDR3 sequence (DNA): TGTGCCAGCAGCCTTCAGGGGGCTCAAGAGACCCAGTACTTC. Full variable domain (rest looked up from reference TRBV9 and TRBJ2-5): DSGVTQTPKHLITATGQRVTLRCSPRSGDLSVYWYQQSLDQGLQFLIQYYNGEERAKGNILERFSAQQFPDLHSELNLSSLELGDSALYFCASSLQGAQETQYFGPGTRLLVL.

This chain's CDR3 is CASSLFGTAEAFF. CDR3 DNA: TGTGCCAGCAGCTTGTTCGGGACAGCTGAAGCTTTCTTT. The V and J genes are TRBV5-4 and TRBJ1-1; 7 nucleotides align to TRBD1. The CDR3 is 13 residues long. Looked up from germline, CDR1 is SGHNT and CDR2 is YYREEE (reference sequence). Unmatched junction bases numbered 3, after V lost 1 base and J lost 6 bases.

This chain links TRBV29-1 with TRBJ2-3; 8 bases fit TRBD1. Germline-derived CDR1 and CDR2 are SQVTM and ANQGSEA. V lost 1 base, J lost 7 bases, and 7 bases stayed unmatched. The CDR3 sequence is 14 residues long. CDR3 in amino acids: CSVEARTGRYTQYF. CDR3 in DNA: TGCAGCGTTGAAGCCCGGACAGGGAGGTATACGCAGTATTTT.

The rearrangement joins TRBV29-1 to TRBJ2-1, with 12 bases matching TRBD2. Germline CDR1 SQVTM, CDR2 ANQGSEA. The CDR3 is 18 amino acids. The V gene end was trimmed by 6 bases and the J gene end by 6 bases; junction bases not matched to a gene: 18. The CDR3: CSVTSNPLAGGPGNEQFF. CDR3 bases: TGCAGCGTCACTTCTAACCCCCTAGCGGGGGGGCCCGGCAATGAGCAGTTCTTC.

The chain combines TRBV6-6 with TRBJ1-3, with no clear D. The germline V and J ends were trimmed by 8 bases and 4 bases, with 21 bases remaining between them. The CDR3 is made up of 16 amino acids. Germline CDR1 is MNHNY and CDR2 is SVGAGI (reference sequence). The CDR3 protein is CASYSSGRGSGNTIYF. In nucleotides, the CDR3 is TGTGCCAGCTATTCGAGTGGGAGAGGCTCCGGAAACACCATATATTTT.

The chain joins TRBV3-1 (or the pseudogene TRBV3-2) to TRBJ2-7, with D perhaps matching TRBD1 (5 bases). The CDR3 is 13 residues long. CDR1 is LGHDT and CDR2 is YNNKEL in the germline V gene (reference sequence). Trimming stripped 2 bases from V and 9 bases from J, with 14 bases between. In DNA, the CDR3 is TGTGCCAGCAGCCAAAGCAGGCTACAGGTGCAGTACTTC. It yields the protein CASSQSRLQVQYF.

CDR3 protein: CASSQILAGVGDTQYF. The CDR3 nucleotides are TGCGCCAGCAGCCAGATACTAGCGGGGGTTGGAGATACGCAGTATTTT. The gene calls are TRBV4-3 and TRBJ2-3; 11 bases are shared with TRBD2. Unmatched junction bases numbered 7, after V lost 3 bases and J lost 5 bases. The CDR3 totals 16 residues. CDR1 and CDR2 from the germline V gene are LGHNA and YSLEER.

The V call is TRBV3-1 (or the pseudogene TRBV3-2), the J call TRBJ2-5; 12 bases line up with TRBD2. Germline loops: CDR1 LGHDT, CDR2 YNNKEL (reference sequence). This CDR3 has 21 amino acids. J gave up 5 bases and V 0 bases, and 19 bases lay outside the gene matches. Here the CDR3 DNA reads TGTGCCAGCAGCCAAGATCTGAGGACTAGCGGGGCCCTACAAGGCCCGGAGACCCAGTACTTC. Amino acid sequence: CASSQDLRTSGALQGPETQYF.

As concerns this clone: Its ends do not fully match the called genes, so a read error is possible. The V call is TRBV7-2, the J call TRBJ2-5, with 11 bases fitting TRBD2. This CDR3 contains 14 residues. The germline V gene encodes CDR1 SGHTA and CDR2 FQGNSA. The CDR3 sequence: CASRLAGGPETQYF. CDR3 DNA: TGTGCCAGCAGGTTAGCGGGGGGGCCCGAGACCCAGTACTTC.

The chain employs TRBV5-1 and TRBJ2-5; 7 bases align to TRBD1. The CDR3 runs to 14 residues. With V trimmed by 2 bases and J by 2 bases, 3 bases remained unmatched. The germline gives CDR1 SGHRS, CDR2 YFSETQ. CDR3: CASSLGTAQETQYF. CDR3 bases: TGCGCCAGCAGCTTAGGGACAGCGCAAGAGACCCAGTACTTC.

Regarding this clone: At one end, the junction sequence differs from germline, possibly due to a read error. This sequence joins TRBV7-7 and TRBJ2-3; 8 nucleotides match TRBD2. The CDR3 is made up of 15 amino acids. Germline V gives CDR1 SSHAT, CDR2 FNYEAQ (reference sequence). CDR3 coding DNA: TGTGCTAGCAGCTGGGGGACTAGTAGCACAGATACGCAGTATTTT. Amino acid sequence: CASSWGTSSTDTQYF.

The chain has TRBV9 and TRBJ2-1; D unclear. Between the trimmed V and J ends, which lost 0 bases and 0 bases, there was a span of 7 bases. The CDR3 sequence is 15 residues long. Germline V lookup: CDR1 SGDLS, CDR2 YYNGEE. The CDR3 bases are TGTGCCAGCAGCGTAGGCAGATTCTCCTACAATGAGCAGTTCTTC. Residues: CASSVGRFSYNEQFF.

As to this clone: The sample carries other DNA sequences with the same CDR3. The chain employs TRBV4-3 and TRBJ1-2; 8 nucleotides agree with TRBD1. The CDR3 has 12 residues. Germline values: CDR1 LGHNA, CDR2 YSLEER. Trimming cost V 4 bases and J 7 bases; bases outside gene matches: 2. This chain's CDR3 is CASSLGQGGYTF. The CDR3 coding sequence is TGCGCCAGCAGCCTAGGACAGGGTGGCTACACCTTC.

V and J are TRBV7-2 and TRBJ2-1, with 7 bases identical to TRBD1. This CDR3 is built from 15 residues. Germline-derived CDR1 and CDR2 are SGHTA and FQGNSA. After removal of 6 bases from V and 4 bases from J, the junction contained 9 bases not matched to a gene. The CDR3 region is CASRKTRDRYNEQFF. Written as DNA, the CDR3 is TGTGCCAGCAGGAAGACTCGGGACAGATACAATGAGCAGTTCTTC. The full variable domain, its missing parts supplied by reference TRBV7-2 and TRBJ2-1, is GAGVSQSPSNKVTEKGKDVELRCDPISGHTALYWYRQSLGQGLEFLIYFQGNSAPDKSGLPSDRFSAERTGGSVSTLTIQRTQQEDSAVYLCASRKTRDRYNEQFFGPGTRLTVL.

This chain links TRBV6-2 or TRBV6-3 with TRBJ1-5; TRBD1 matches 8 bases. The CDR3 sequence is 14 residues long. CDR1 is MNHEY, CDR2 SVGEGT, per germline. With 6 bases clipped from V and 2 bases from J, the junction kept 3 bases outside the gene matches. CDR3 nucleotides: TGTGCCAGCAGCAAACAGGGGGGCAATCAGCCCCAGCATTTT. Its translation: CASSKQGGNQPQHF.

V gene TRBV19 combines with J gene TRBJ2-2, with a tentative D call TRBD1 (5 bases). This CDR3 spans 17 amino acids. Trimming cost V 4 bases and J 3 bases, with 18 bases left between them. CDR1 LNHDA and CDR2 SQIVND come from the germline V gene (reference sequence). The CDR3 DNA reads as TGTGCCAGTAGTACCCCTCCTCGACAGTCATACACCGGGGAGCTGTTTTTT. This codes for CASSTPPRQSYTGELFF.